This is a list of T cell receptor beta chains from one sample in a study of PD-L1 blockade in urothelial cancer. Clones were read by immunoSEQ multiplex PCR, and TCRdb kept only the in-frame ones, dropping some. The sample has around 38,000 clones; about 86% are singletons. Sample: PBMCs, taken around atezolizumab (anti-PD-L1) treatment. All receptors come from a man aged 55 to 70 with urothelial cancer. The CDR3 runs from the conserved cysteine through the conserved F or W. Each record gives: V gene, D gene, J gene, clone size, CDR3 DNA, CDR3 protein. The D gene is left open where the match is weak. Size is stated for part of the rows, as once, few or many counts, or as a class when the clone is expanded.

v_gene: TRBV7-3
d_gene: -
j_gene: TRBJ2-2
abundance: -
CDR3nt: TGTGCCAGCAGCCGAGGCAGGGTTAACACCGGGGAGCTGTTTTTT
CDR3aa: CASSRGRVNTGELFF

v_gene: TRBV30
d_gene: TRBD1
j_gene: TRBJ2-6
abundance: -
CDR3nt: TGTGCCTGGAGTGCTTGGGACAGGGGGCACTCTGGGGCCAACGTCCTGACTTTC
CDR3aa: CAWSAWDRGHSGANVLTF

v_gene: TRBV5-1
d_gene: TRBD1
j_gene: TRBJ2-3
abundance: -
CDR3nt: TGCGCCAGCAGCTTGGAAGGGGGCGCGGATACGCAGTATTTT
CDR3aa: CASSLEGGADTQYF

v_gene: TRBV5-4
d_gene: TRBD2
j_gene: TRBJ2-1
abundance: -
CDR3nt: TGTGCCAGCAGCTTGTCCGGGGGGTGGAATGAGCAGTTCTTC
CDR3aa: CASSLSGGWNEQFF

v_gene: TRBV6-5
d_gene: TRBD1
j_gene: TRBJ2-5
abundance: -
CDR3nt: TGTGCCAGCAGAGGGACAGGGCGAGAGACCCAGTACTTC
CDR3aa: CASRGTGRETQYF

v_gene: TRBV14
d_gene: -
j_gene: TRBJ1-5
abundance: -
CDR3nt: TGTGCCAGCTGTTATAGCAATCAGCCCCAGCATTTT
CDR3aa: CASCYSNQPQHF

v_gene: TRBV7-9
d_gene: TRBD1
j_gene: TRBJ2-1
abundance: -
CDR3nt: TGTGCCAGCAGCACCCGGGACAGGGCCTTCGGCAATGAGCAGTTCTTC
CDR3aa: CASSTRDRAFGNEQFF

v_gene: TRBV7-2
d_gene: TRBD2
j_gene: TRBJ2-3
abundance: -
CDR3nt: TGTGCCAGCAGCCCGCGGGGGGGCCTGACAGATACGCAGTATTTT
CDR3aa: CASSPRGGLTDTQYF

v_gene: TRBV5-1
d_gene: -
j_gene: TRBJ1-1
abundance: -
CDR3nt: TGCGCCAGCAGCGATGCAGGGGACACTGAAGCTTTCTTT
CDR3aa: CASSDAGDTEAFF

v_gene: TRBV19
d_gene: -
j_gene: TRBJ1-5
abundance: few
CDR3nt: TGTGCCAGTACCCCAGGGTATTTCCAGCCCCAGCATTTT
CDR3aa: CASTPGYFQPQHF

v_gene: TRBV10-1
d_gene: -
j_gene: TRBJ2-1
abundance: once
CDR3nt: TGCGCCAGCAGTTCGGGTAGCCCAAATGAGCAGTTCTTC
CDR3aa: CASSSGSPNEQFF

v_gene: TRBV29-1
d_gene: -
j_gene: TRBJ1-3
abundance: -
CDR3nt: TGCAGCGTTGAAGGTCAGTCTGGAAACACCATATATTTT
CDR3aa: CSVEGQSGNTIYF

v_gene: TRBV21-1
d_gene: -
j_gene: TRBJ1-3
abundance: once
CDR3nt: TGTGCCAGCACCTACAGAACCTCTGGAAACACCATATATTTT
CDR3aa: CASTYRTSGNTIYF

v_gene: TRBV6-5
d_gene: -
j_gene: TRBJ2-2
abundance: -
CDR3nt: TGTGCCAGCAGGTTGATAGGGGTCACCGGGGAGCTGTTTTTT
CDR3aa: CASRLIGVTGELFF

v_gene: TRBV5-6
d_gene: -
j_gene: TRBJ1-3
abundance: -
CDR3nt: TGTGCCAGCAGCTTCGGAGAGGCATACACCATATATTTT
CDR3aa: CASSFGEAYTIYF

v_gene: TRBV27
d_gene: TRBD2
j_gene: TRBJ2-7
abundance: -
CDR3nt: TGTGCCAGCAGTTTATCAACCCGGGGGGGGACCTACGAGCAGTACTTC
CDR3aa: CASSLSTRGGTYEQYF

v_gene: TRBV7-7
d_gene: TRBD1
j_gene: TRBJ1-4
abundance: -
CDR3nt: TGTGCTAGCAGTAGGGGGCTGAATGAAAAACTGTTTTTT
CDR3aa: CASSRGLNEKLFF

v_gene: TRBV25-1
d_gene: TRBD2
j_gene: TRBJ2-1
abundance: -
CDR3nt: TGTGCCAGCAGTGATAACGGGAGGGCGGTTGAGCAGTTCTTC
CDR3aa: CASSDNGRAVEQFF

v_gene: TRBV18
d_gene: -
j_gene: TRBJ1-1
abundance: -
CDR3nt: TGTGCCAGCTCACCAGTGGATCCGGGAATGAACACTGAAGCTTTCTTT
CDR3aa: CASSPVDPGMNTEAFF

v_gene: TRBV30
d_gene: TRBD1
j_gene: TRBJ2-2
abundance: -
CDR3nt: TGTGCCTGGAGGTCAGGGGGCACATTCTTGACCGGGGAGCTGTTTTTT
CDR3aa: CAWRSGGTFLTGELFF

v_gene: TRBV7-9
d_gene: -
j_gene: TRBJ1-5
abundance: -
CDR3nt: TGTGCCAGCAGCTTCGGGGGGATCCGTAATCAGCCCCAGCATTTT
CDR3aa: CASSFGGIRNQPQHF

v_gene: TRBV10-2
d_gene: TRBD1
j_gene: TRBJ1-5
abundance: few
CDR3nt: TGCGCCAGCTCTACAGGGGCGTACAATCAGCCCCAGCATTTT
CDR3aa: CASSTGAYNQPQHF

v_gene: TRBV30
d_gene: -
j_gene: TRBJ1-1
abundance: -
CDR3nt: TGTGCCTGGAGTCGACAGGCAACTAACACTGAAGCTTTCTTT
CDR3aa: CAWSRQATNTEAFF

v_gene: TRBV27
d_gene: -
j_gene: TRBJ1-5
abundance: -
CDR3nt: TGTGCCAGCAGCCAAGGCGAGGGTTTTAGAGGCAATCAGCCCCAGCATTTT
CDR3aa: CASSQGEGFRGNQPQHF

v_gene: TRBV2
d_gene: -
j_gene: TRBJ2-3
abundance: -
CDR3nt: TGTGCCAGCAGTGGCACTACAGATACGCAGTATTTT
CDR3aa: CASSGTTDTQYF

v_gene: TRBV19
d_gene: TRBD1
j_gene: TRBJ1-4
abundance: -
CDR3nt: TGTGCCAGTAGTAAGAGGACAGGGGCCCAGGGGGAAAAACTGTTTTTT
CDR3aa: CASSKRTGAQGEKLFF

v_gene: TRBV7-2
d_gene: -
j_gene: TRBJ1-6
abundance: -
CDR3nt: TGTGCCAGCAGCCCGAGGCTACCCCTCCACTTT
CDR3aa: CASSPRLPLHF

v_gene: TRBV9
d_gene: TRBD2
j_gene: TRBJ2-1
abundance: once
CDR3nt: TGTGCCAGCAGCACCCAAGCGGGAATGCAGTTCTTC
CDR3aa: CASSTQAGMQFF

v_gene: TRBV2
d_gene: TRBD2
j_gene: TRBJ2-5
abundance: -
CDR3nt: TGTGCCAGCTGGCGGGAGGGCCCTCGATCCGAAGAGACCCAGTACTTC
CDR3aa: CASWREGPRSEETQYF

v_gene: TRBV5-6
d_gene: TRBD1
j_gene: TRBJ1-1
abundance: -
CDR3nt: TGTGCCAGCAGCTTCGGGACAGGGGCCATGAACACTGAAGCTTTCTTT
CDR3aa: CASSFGTGAMNTEAFF

v_gene: TRBV29-1
d_gene: TRBD2
j_gene: TRBJ2-2
abundance: -
CDR3nt: TGCAGCGTTGAAGACGGCGCGGGGGCGAACACCGGGGAGCTGTTTTTT
CDR3aa: CSVEDGAGANTGELFF

v_gene: TRBV29-1
d_gene: -
j_gene: TRBJ1-1
abundance: -
CDR3nt: TGCAGCGTTACACAGGGAGCCGAAGCTTTCTTT
CDR3aa: CSVTQGAEAFF

v_gene: TRBV7-8
d_gene: -
j_gene: TRBJ2-1
abundance: once
CDR3nt: TGTGCCAGCAGCCCAGAGCGGAACTCCTACAATGAGCAGTTCTTC
CDR3aa: CASSPERNSYNEQFF

v_gene: TRBV4-1
d_gene: TRBD1
j_gene: TRBJ1-6
abundance: -
CDR3nt: TGCGCCAGCAGCCAAGGCAGGGGGCAGACACCCCTCCACTTT
CDR3aa: CASSQGRGQTPLHF

v_gene: TRBV9
d_gene: TRBD2
j_gene: TRBJ2-3
abundance: -
CDR3nt: TGTGCCAGCAGCATCCGGTCTGCGGGAGTAACAGATACGCAGTATTTT
CDR3aa: CASSIRSAGVTDTQYF

v_gene: TRBV5-1
d_gene: -
j_gene: TRBJ1-1
abundance: few
CDR3nt: TGCGCCAGCAGCCTTAACACTGAAGCTTTCTTT
CDR3aa: CASSLNTEAFF

v_gene: TRBV30
d_gene: TRBD1
j_gene: TRBJ1-3
abundance: -
CDR3nt: TGTGCCTGGAGAGGGACAGGGGGACCGGCACTCTCTGGAAACACCATATATTTT
CDR3aa: CAWRGTGGPALSGNTIYF

v_gene: TRBV29-1
d_gene: TRBD2
j_gene: TRBJ2-1
abundance: -
CDR3nt: TGCAGCGTTGATACTAGCGGGGGGGGCAATGAGCAGTTCTTC
CDR3aa: CSVDTSGGGNEQFF

v_gene: TRBV28
d_gene: -
j_gene: TRBJ1-1
abundance: -
CDR3nt: TGTGCCAGCAGCCGTACATTGAACACTGAAGCTTTCTTT
CDR3aa: CASSRTLNTEAFF

v_gene: TRBV27
d_gene: TRBD2
j_gene: TRBJ2-1
abundance: -
CDR3nt: TGTGCCAGCAGTTTGGAGGCGGGAGGATACCATGAGCAGTTCTTC
CDR3aa: CASSLEAGGYHEQFF

v_gene: TRBV6-6
d_gene: -
j_gene: TRBJ2-7
abundance: -
CDR3nt: TGTGCCAGCAGTTCCACCCGGGAGCAGTACTTC
CDR3aa: CASSSTREQYF

v_gene: TRBV6-5
d_gene: -
j_gene: TRBJ1-6
abundance: -
CDR3nt: TGTGCCAGCAGTTACGACAGGACTAATTCACCCCTCCACTTT
CDR3aa: CASSYDRTNSPLHF

v_gene: TRBV11-2
d_gene: -
j_gene: TRBJ1-6
abundance: -
CDR3nt: TGTGCCAGCAGCTTCCCCCGGGGATTGGATAATTCACCCCTCCACTTT
CDR3aa: CASSFPRGLDNSPLHF

v_gene: TRBV12-5
d_gene: -
j_gene: TRBJ1-6
abundance: -
CDR3nt: TGTGCTAGTGGTTTGGTACGGGATTCACCCCTCCACTTT
CDR3aa: CASGLVRDSPLHF

v_gene: TRBV10-2
d_gene: -
j_gene: TRBJ2-3
abundance: -
CDR3nt: TGCGCCAGCAGTAGGACTGGGCGCACAGATACGCAGTATTTT
CDR3aa: CASSRTGRTDTQYF

v_gene: TRBV5-4
d_gene: -
j_gene: TRBJ1-1
abundance: few
CDR3nt: TGTGCCAGCAGCACCCGGACAGCACCCACTGAAGCTTTCTTT
CDR3aa: CASSTRTAPTEAFF

v_gene: TRBV7-2
d_gene: TRBD2
j_gene: TRBJ2-5
abundance: -
CDR3nt: TGTGCCAGCAGCTTAGGGGTTAGCGGGGGCCAAGAGACCCAGTACTTC
CDR3aa: CASSLGVSGGQETQYF

v_gene: TRBV30
d_gene: -
j_gene: TRBJ1-6
abundance: -
CDR3nt: TGTGCCCTGAGCTCCTATAATTCACCCCTCCACTTT
CDR3aa: CALSSYNSPLHF

v_gene: TRBV19
d_gene: TRBD1
j_gene: TRBJ1-1
abundance: -
CDR3nt: TGTGCCAGTAGTAGCGTCAGACAGGGGGTGAACACTGAAGCTTTCTTT
CDR3aa: CASSSVRQGVNTEAFF

v_gene: TRBV4-1
d_gene: -
j_gene: TRBJ1-1
abundance: -
CDR3nt: TGCGCCAGCAGCCAAGGGAGGATGAACACTGAAGCTTTCTTT
CDR3aa: CASSQGRMNTEAFF

v_gene: TRBV18
d_gene: TRBD1
j_gene: TRBJ2-7
abundance: medium-sized
CDR3nt: TGTGCCAGCTCACTCCGGGACAGGCCCCTAATGGGGTCCTACGAGCAGTACTTC
CDR3aa: CASSLRDRPLMGSYEQYF

v_gene: TRBV7-6
d_gene: -
j_gene: TRBJ2-3
abundance: -
CDR3nt: TGTGCCAGCAGCTTAGCTGGGGGGGGCCCGGATCCGCAGTATTTT
CDR3aa: CASSLAGGGPDPQYF

v_gene: TRBV19
d_gene: -
j_gene: TRBJ1-2
abundance: -
CDR3nt: TGTGCCAGTAACAACCGAGGGATAGGCTACACCTTC
CDR3aa: CASNNRGIGYTF

v_gene: TRBV30
d_gene: TRBD1
j_gene: TRBJ1-1
abundance: -
CDR3nt: TGTGCCTGGAGTCGCAGGGGGCGGGGAAGGAACACTGAAGCTTTCTTT
CDR3aa: CAWSRRGRGRNTEAFF

v_gene: TRBV5-1
d_gene: -
j_gene: TRBJ1-6
abundance: -
CDR3nt: TGCGCCAGCAGCCCTGTAACAGGGAGCTCCTATAATTCACCCCTCCACTTT
CDR3aa: CASSPVTGSSYNSPLHF

v_gene: TRBV12-5
d_gene: TRBD2
j_gene: TRBJ2-3
abundance: -
CDR3nt: TGTGCTAGTGGACAAGTAGCGGGAGGGATGTCAGATACGCAGTATTTT
CDR3aa: CASGQVAGGMSDTQYF

v_gene: TRBV2
d_gene: TRBD2
j_gene: TRBJ2-1
abundance: -
CDR3nt: TGTGCCAGCAAACCGGGACTAGCGGGAGTAGGCGAGCAGTTCTTC
CDR3aa: CASKPGLAGVGEQFF

v_gene: TRBV30
d_gene: -
j_gene: TRBJ1-6
abundance: -
CDR3nt: TGTGCCTGGAGGATCCTAGGAGGCTCACCCCTCCACTTT
CDR3aa: CAWRILGGSPLHF